These 20 T cell receptor beta chains share one sample of origin, sequenced in a study of OX40 agonist ivuxolimab in advanced cancers. This table comes from immunoSEQ multiplex PCR, and its TCRdb copy is limited to in-frame clones, with some not included. The profile shows roughly 28,000 clones, roughly 84% of them singletons. Here the sequenced sample was CD4+ or CD8+ T cells sorted from blood, taken in a trial of the OX40 agonist ivuxolimab. These receptor sequences come from an adult with an advanced solid tumor such as melanoma, head and neck, liver or kidney cancer.

The J gene is TRBJ2-7, the V gene TRBV11-2; 8 bases align to TRBD2. This CDR3 is 14 amino acids long. V lost 4 bases to trimming and J lost 2 bases; unmatched junction nucleotides: 4. The germline V gene has CDR1 SGHAT and CDR2 FQNNGV. Here the CDR3 reads CASSWGLGAYEQYF. CDR3 sequence (DNA): TGTGCCAGCAGCTGGGGACTAGGAGCCTACGAGCAGTACTTC. The entire variable domain, with the rest obtained from reference TRBV11-2 and TRBJ2-7, is as follows: EAGVAQSPRYKIIEKRQSVAFWCNPISGHATLYWYQQILGQGPKLLIQFQNNGVVDDSQLPKDRFSAERLKGVDSTLKIQPAKLEDSAVYLCASSWGLGAYEQYFGPGTRLTVT.

This chain links TRBV19 with TRBJ2-1; unclear D gene. Trimming cost V 3 bases and J 10 bases, with 10 bases left between them. The CDR3 runs to 12 residues. The germline gives CDR1 LNHDA, CDR2 SQIVND (reference sequence). CDR3 DNA: TGTGCCAGTAGTATCCCCCCTAACGAGCAGTTCTTC. Translated, it gives CASSIPPNEQFF.

As concerns this clone: Other nucleotide sequences in the sample specify the same CDR3. This chain connects TRBV7-3 to TRBJ1-2; D is ambiguous. V shed 5 bases and J shed 2 bases, with 9 bases lying between them. There are 13 residues in the CDR3. Germline-derived CDR1 and CDR2 are SGHTA and FQGTGA. CDR3 in amino acids: CASSPDGNYGYTF. The DNA of the CDR3 is TGTGCCAGCAGCCCCGACGGGAACTATGGCTACACCTTC.

This rearrangement joins TRBV7-8 to TRBJ2-7; perhaps TRBD2 as D (7 bases). Between the trimmed V and J ends, which lost 1 base and 3 bases, there was a span of 19 bases. This CDR3 has 17 residues. Per the germline V gene, CDR1 is SGHVS and CDR2 is FQNEAQ. CDR3 in amino acids: CASSLGPIGGGLYEQYF. The CDR3 bases are TGTGCCAGCAGCTTAGGCCCGATTGGGGGGGGCCTCTACGAGCAGTACTTC.

The chain links TRBV28 to TRBJ1-1; 9 bases are a match to TRBD1. J gave up 3 bases and V 3 bases, and 2 bases lay outside the gene matches. The germline V gene encodes CDR1 MDHEN and CDR2 SYDVKM. CDR3 length: 14 residues. The CDR3 DNA is TGTGCCAGCAGTTTTTGGGACAGGGACACTGAAGCTTTCTTT. Amino acid sequence: CASSFWDRDTEAFF.

Only a few counts were recorded for this clone. V gene TRBV7-9 combines with J gene TRBJ2-3; perhaps D is TRBD1 or TRBD2 (5 bases each). The CDR3 spans 15 residues. The V gene lost 3 bases and the J gene lost 2 bases, with 12 bases spanning the gap. Germline loops: CDR1 SEHNR, CDR2 FQNEAQ (reference sequence). CDR3 nucleotide sequence: TGTGCCAGCAGCTTCGGGACGTACCTCACAGATACGCAGTATTTT. Encoded protein: CASSFGTYLTDTQYF.

This chain connects TRBV14 to TRBJ2-1; D remains unclear. CDR1 and CDR2 from the germline V gene are SGHDN and FVKESK. V was clipped by 0 bases and J by 6 bases, with 12 bases between them. The CDR3 is 15 residues long. The CDR3 spells CASSQDYGRGNEQFF. For the CDR3, the DNA is TGTGCCAGCAGCCAAGATTATGGCAGAGGCAATGAGCAGTTCTTC.

This clone was counted only a few times. The CDR3 DNA sequence: TGCGCCAGCAGCCAAGATCCAGGGCAAGGGTATGGCTACACCTTC. Translating it yields CASSQDPGQGYGYTF. This chain uses TRBV4-1 with TRBJ1-2; D is possibly TRBD1 (5 bases). The CDR3 covers 15 residues. Between the trimmed V and J ends, which lost 0 bases and 5 bases, there was a span of 13 bases. The germline V gene encodes CDR1 MGHRA and CDR2 YSYEKL.

The chain links TRBV15 to TRBJ2-1, with a possible D match to TRBD2 (5 bases). Germline V gene sequence: CDR1 LNHNV, CDR2 YYDKDF (reference sequence). V was shortened by 7 bases and J by 0 bases, with 10 bases between the two germline ends. The CDR3 has 14 amino acids. The CDR3 coding sequence is TGTGCCACCACCTTAGGGAGCTCCTACAATGAGCAGTTCTTC. This gives the protein CATTLGSSYNEQFF.

The V gene is TRBV5-1, the J gene TRBJ2-6; D gene unclear. The CDR3 consists of 16 residues. Germline CDR1 and CDR2: SGHRS and YFSETQ. Trimming pared 0 bases from V and 4 bases from J, leaving 11 bases between. CDR3 in amino acids: CASSLGAAAGANVLTF. The CDR3 DNA reads TGCGCCAGCAGCTTGGGGGCCGCAGCCGGGGCCAACGTCCTGACTTTC.

The chain is built from TRBV6-5 and TRBJ2-7; tentatively, D is TRBD2 (5 bases). CDR3 length equals 15 residues. The V gene's germline CDR1 is MNHEY and CDR2 SVGAGI. Deletions cut 0 bases from V and 2 bases from J, with 11 bases between. CDR3 region: CASSYSTSGAYEQYF. The CDR3 DNA reads TGTGCCAGCAGTTACTCGACCAGCGGAGCCTACGAGCAGTACTTC.

The chain joins TRBV28 to TRBJ2-2; the match to TRBD1 covers 9 bases. The germline CDR1 and CDR2 sequences are MDHEN and SYDVKM. V shed 6 bases and J 5 bases; nucleotides not matched to a gene: 10. The CDR3 consists of 16 residues. The CDR3 bases are TGTGCCAGCAGGATCCCGGGACAGGGTGGGACCGGGGAGCTGTTTTTT. Protein product: CASRIPGQGGTGELFF.

This clone was detected only once. The chain joins TRBV30 to TRBJ2-3; D tentatively fits TRBD1 or TRBD2 (5 bases each). From germline, CDR1 is GTSNPN and CDR2 SVGIG (reference sequence). V was pared by 0 bases and J by 2 bases, with 12 bases between. CDR3 size: 15 residues. CDR3 coding DNA: TGTGCCTGGAGTGTGAGGGGACCCTACACAGATACGCAGTATTTT. This sequence encodes CAWSVRGPYTDTQYF.

J is TRBJ1-2 and V is TRBV27; no clear D gene. V gave up 4 bases and J gave up 6 bases, with 6 bases separating them. The CDR3 has 11 residues. Per the germline V gene, CDR1 is MNHEY and CDR2 is SMNVEV (reference sequence). CDR3 DNA: TGTGCCAGCAGTTCAGCCGATGGCTACACCTTC. Translating gives CASSSADGYTF.

This chain joins TRBV4-1 and TRBJ2-5; no clear D. TRBJ2-7 explains the end of the DNA better; the J call may be wrong. The V gene's germline CDR1 is MGHRA and CDR2 YSYEKL. This CDR3 contains 11 residues. The CDR3 nucleotides are TGCGCCGTAGGCAGCGTTTACGAGCAGTACTTC. Translated, it gives CAVGSVYEQYF.

This clone was recorded a few times. The chain recombines TRBV18 with TRBJ2-2; TRBD2 aligns across 10 bases. V gave up 0 bases and J gave up 2 bases; unmatched junction bases: 12. CDR3 length equals 20 residues. Germline values: CDR1 KGHSH, CDR2 LQKENI. DNA of the CDR3: TGTGCCAGCTCACCACCGGCGAAGCTAGCGGGAGAAATTAACACCGGGGAGCTGTTTTTT. Protein sequence: CASSPPAKLAGEINTGELFF.

Here the CDR3 reads CASSYNMNTEAFF. The CDR3 region has the DNA TGTGCCAGCAGCTATAACATGAACACTGAAGCTTTCTTT. The V call is TRBV7-8, the J call TRBJ1-1, with D unresolved. The length of the CDR3 is 13 residues. Germline-derived CDR1 and CDR2 are SGHVS and FQNEAQ. Trimming stripped 4 bases from V and 0 bases from J, with 6 bases between.

The chain joins TRBV28 to TRBJ2-5; D might be TRBD2 (6 bases). The V end lost 3 bases, the J end lost 2 bases, and 10 bases lay between the germline ends. Germline V lookup: CDR1 MDHEN, CDR2 SYDVKM. The CDR3 is 14 amino acids. This CDR3 is CASSLGLLQETQYF. CDR3 nucleotide sequence: TGTGCCAGCAGTTTGGGACTTTTACAAGAGACCCAGTACTTC.

This clone occurred once. The rearrangement uses TRBV28 and TRBJ2-7, with TRBD2 as a possible D gene (6 bases). V shed 3 bases and J shed 3 bases, with 18 bases lying between them. CDR1 and CDR2 from the germline V gene are MDHEN and SYDVKM. The CDR3 consists of 16 residues. CDR3 protein: CASSFGYKAGLYEQYF. CDR3 DNA: TGTGCCAGCAGTTTTGGGTACAAGGCGGGACTCTACGAGCAGTACTTC.

The chain is built from TRBV28 and TRBJ1-4; D gene unclear. This CDR3 region has 12 residues. The V gene's germline CDR1 is MDHEN and CDR2 SYDVKM. Deletions cut 6 bases from V and 8 bases from J, with 10 bases between. DNA of the CDR3: TGTGCCAGCAGAACCCCCGGGGAAAAACTGTTTTTT. It encodes CASRTPGEKLFF.